The rows below give T cell receptor beta chains drawn from one sample of a study of vaccination and CD4 T cells after COVID-19. For these receptors, no antigen is known. MiXCR was run by TCRdb on the PCR reads, yielding one entry per CDR3 protein. This table holds tens of thousands of distinct CDR3 sequences, around two fifths found once. The source material was CD4+ T cells from blood, cultured in vitro, sampled about 7 months after SARS-CoV-2 vaccination. The receptors stem from a human donor who had recovered from COVID-19. Both conserved end residues are trimmed from each CDR3. The D gene is left open where the match is weak.

v_gene	d_gene	j_gene	CDR3aa
TRBV15	.	TRBJ2-7	ATSRDKSSYEQY
TRBV27	TRBD1	TRBJ1-1	ASRPMTGDTEAF
TRBV19	.	TRBJ1-5	ASSGGSHIDQPQH
TRBV7-6	TRBD2	TRBJ2-7	ASSLAGGRGQYEQY
TRBV28	TRBD2	TRBJ2-2	ASRRLAPGELF
TRBV19	TRBD1	TRBJ2-1	ASSRSSAGGFYNEQF
TRBV27	.	TRBJ2-3	ASSPPGLASSTDTQY
TRBV28	.	TRBJ2-6	ASSSYRGANVLT
TRBV7-6	TRBD1	TRBJ2-7	ASSLGQGDYEQY
TRBV7-9	.	TRBJ1-6	ASSLGGVANSPLH
TRBV28	.	TRBJ2-2	ASKLSGFGELF
TRBV5-4	TRBD2	TRBJ2-7	ASSPTSGSVEQY
TRBV2	.	TRBJ2-7	ASSEGWQGNPEQY
TRBV7-3	.	TRBJ2-7	ASSLSDSYEQY
TRBV12-3/TRBV12-4	.	TRBJ2-3	ASSFRQGADTQY
TRBV7-3	.	TRBJ2-2	ASSPLVGGLAELF
TRBV10-3	TRBD1	TRBJ1-1	AISEGRTGPKGENTEAF
TRBV29-1	TRBD2	TRBJ2-3	SVVAGRTDTQY
TRBV20-1	TRBD2	TRBJ2-2	SASASGRHTGELF
TRBV6-2/TRBV6-3	.	TRBJ1-1	ASSYSYRTANTEAF
TRBV7-2	.	TRBJ2-3	ASSLAASTDTQY
TRBV28	TRBD1	TRBJ2-1	ASSAGQGRLPSYNEQF
TRBV6-1	TRBD1	TRBJ2-3	ASSELTGEPDTQY
TRBV6-5	TRBD1	TRBJ2-7	ASSYTGQGVPSYEQY
TRBV6-5	TRBD2	TRBJ2-3	ASSYSKVAGGPNTQY
TRBV10-3	.	TRBJ1-2	AISESTGDGYT
TRBV6-1	TRBD1	TRBJ2-7	ASSHQRQGSYEQY